The rows below give T cell receptor beta chains drawn from one sample of a study of blood T cell repertoires in COVID-19. The protocol was immunoSEQ multiplex PCR, while the TCRdb copy is restricted to in-frame clones and leaves out a portion. The sample has about 370,000 clones, approximately 91% seen once. The sample was PBMCs or T cells enriched from blood (not recorded which). The receptors derive from a woman between 40 and 50 years old who had been exposed to COVID-19. CDR3s include the opening cysteine and the closing phenylalanine or tryptophan. D genes are given only for firm matches. For some rows the clone size is stated as once, few or many, or as a class when expanded; others skip it.

V	J	D	size	CDR3	DNA
TRBV30	TRBJ2-1	TRBD2	-	CAWSLAGAYNEQFF	TGTGCCTGGAGTCTAGCGGGGGCCTACAATGAGCAGTTCTTC
TRBV5-5	TRBJ2-3	TRBD1	few	CASSWGTGGTDTQYF	TGTGCCAGCAGCTGGGGCACAGGGGGAACAGATACGCAGTATTTT
TRBV7-2	TRBJ2-7	TRBD1	-	CASSPGDRGGEQYF	TGTGCCAGCAGCCCCGGGGACAGGGGGGGGGAGCAGTACTTC
TRBV6-5	TRBJ1-3	TRBD1	once	CASLDRGHGNTIYF	TGTGCCAGTTTGGACAGGGGGCATGGAAACACCATATATTTT
TRBV5-4	TRBJ1-6	-	-	CASSPGGMGNSPLHF	TGTGCCAGCAGCCCTGGGGGCATGGGTAATTCACCCCTCCACTTT
TRBV2	TRBJ2-5	-	-	CASIEQGWETQYF	TGTGCCAGCATCGAACAGGGTTGGGAGACCCAGTACTTC
TRBV2	TRBJ2-4	-	few	CASKGQQLAKNIQYF	TGTGCCAGCAAAGGACAGCAACTAGCCAAAAACATTCAGTACTTC
TRBV30	TRBJ2-1	-	-	CAWSLGREQFF	TGTGCCTGGAGTTTGGGGCGTGAGCAGTTCTTC
TRBV6-4	TRBJ1-5	-	-	CASSLEAGNQPQHF	TGTGCCAGCTCCCTCGAGGCTGGAAATCAGCCCCAGCATTTT
TRBV23-1	TRBJ2-1	-	-	CASSQSNGRGVYNEQFF	TGCGCCAGCAGTCAATCGAACGGCAGGGGGGTCTACAATGAGCAGTTCTTC
TRBV3-1/TRBV3-2	TRBJ1-1	-	few	CASSQDFVEDEAFF	TGTGCCAGCAGCCAAGATTTCGTAGAGGATGAAGCTTTCTTT
TRBV6-5	TRBJ1-5	-	once	CASSPQGTSNQPQHF	TGTGCCAGCAGTCCGCAGGGGACAAGCAATCAGCCCCAGCATTTT
TRBV30	TRBJ2-5	TRBD2	-	CAWNGRGVGQETQYF	TGTGCCTGGAATGGGCGGGGGGTAGGCCAAGAGACCCAGTACTTC
TRBV2	TRBJ2-1	-	once	CASSEAPFGEQFF	TGTGCCAGCAGTGAAGCGCCTTTCGGTGAGCAGTTCTTC
TRBV2	TRBJ2-1	TRBD1	-	CASSRDRSYNEQFF	TGTGCCAGCAGCCGGGACAGAAGCTACAATGAGCAGTTCTTC
TRBV10-1	TRBJ2-3	-	-	CASSGAGTDTQYF	TGCGCCAGCAGTGGGGCAGGAACAGATACGCAGTATTTT
TRBV18	TRBJ2-1	TRBD2	-	CASSLLAGGHNNEQFF	TGTGCCAGCTCACTACTAGCGGGGGGGCATAACAATGAGCAGTTCTTC
TRBV9	TRBJ2-1	TRBD1	-	CASSIDRGPYNEQFF	TGTGCCAGCAGCATCGACAGGGGGCCATACAATGAGCAGTTCTTC
TRBV28	TRBJ1-2	TRBD1	-	CATGGDRVYGYTF	TGTGCCACCGGGGGGGACAGGGTCTATGGCTACACCTTC
TRBV19	TRBJ1-6	-	-	CASRGNPGSYNSPLHF	TGTGCCAGTAGGGGCAATCCCGGCTCCTATAATTCACCCCTCCACTTT
TRBV7-2	TRBJ2-4	-	-	CASSLAGGQSENIQYF	TGTGCCAGCAGCTTAGCGGGAGGCCAGTCTGAAAACATTCAGTACTTC
TRBV5-1	TRBJ2-2	TRBD2	-	CASSGGSGGITGELFF	TGCGCCAGCAGCGGCGGTAGCGGGGGAATCACCGGGGAGCTGTTTTTT
TRBV19	TRBJ1-1	TRBD1	-	CASRKDRESTEAFF	TGTGCCAGTAGGAAAGACAGGGAGAGCACTGAAGCTTTCTTT
TRBV30	TRBJ2-7	-	-	CAWRETGNGEQYF	TGTGCCTGGAGGGAAACAGGTAACGGCGAGCAGTACTTC
TRBV27	TRBJ1-1	-	-	CASSLGSSTEAFF	TGTGCCAGCAGTTTAGGTTCCAGCACTGAAGCTTTCTTT
TRBV7-2	TRBJ2-5	-	-	CASSPGHGQETQYF	TGTGCCAGCAGCCCCGGACACGGGCAAGAGACCCAGTACTTC
TRBV11-3	TRBJ2-2	TRBD2	-	CASSWLAGDVGELFF	TGTGCCAGCAGCTGGTTAGCGGGAGATGTCGGGGAGCTGTTTTTT
TRBV7-9	TRBJ2-5	TRBD1	few	CASSERIGQGGETQYF	TGTGCCAGCAGCGAAAGGATTGGACAGGGCGGAGAGACCCAGTACTTC
TRBV29-1	TRBJ2-2	TRBD2	-	CSVDNGGANNRELFF	TGCAGCGTTGATAACGGGGGGGCCAACAACCGGGAGCTGTTTTTT
TRBV7-2	TRBJ2-7	-	-	CASSLVGGPYEQYF	TGTGCCAGCAGCTTAGTCGGGGGACCCTACGAGCAGTACTTC
TRBV5-1	TRBJ2-3	-	-	CASSLGADTQYF	TGCGCCAGCAGCTTGGGAGCTGATACGCAGTATTTT
TRBV25-1	TRBJ1-2	-	once	CASSEPGGFGGYTF	TGTGCCAGCAGTGAACCTGGAGGGTTCGGTGGCTACACCTTC
TRBV5-1	TRBJ1-5	TRBD1	-	CASSLNPPTGSSQPQHF	TGCGCCAGCAGCTTGAATCCCCCGACAGGGAGCTCTCAGCCCCAGCATTTT
TRBV5-1	TRBJ1-3	-	-	CASSLDRASGNTIYF	TGCGCCAGCAGCTTAGACAGAGCCTCTGGAAACACCATATATTTT
TRBV15	TRBJ2-7	-	-	CATSSSRVGEQYF	TGTGCCACCAGCAGTTCCAGGGTCGGGGAGCAGTACTTC
TRBV27	TRBJ1-3	TRBD1	-	CASRARGQGSFSSGNTIYF	TGTGCCAGCAGGGCTAGGGGACAGGGGTCCTTTTCCTCTGGAAACACCATATATTTT
TRBV7-8	TRBJ2-7	-	-	CASSLRGLSSYEQYF	TGTGCCAGCAGCTTACGAGGGTTAAGCTCCTACGAGCAGTACTTC